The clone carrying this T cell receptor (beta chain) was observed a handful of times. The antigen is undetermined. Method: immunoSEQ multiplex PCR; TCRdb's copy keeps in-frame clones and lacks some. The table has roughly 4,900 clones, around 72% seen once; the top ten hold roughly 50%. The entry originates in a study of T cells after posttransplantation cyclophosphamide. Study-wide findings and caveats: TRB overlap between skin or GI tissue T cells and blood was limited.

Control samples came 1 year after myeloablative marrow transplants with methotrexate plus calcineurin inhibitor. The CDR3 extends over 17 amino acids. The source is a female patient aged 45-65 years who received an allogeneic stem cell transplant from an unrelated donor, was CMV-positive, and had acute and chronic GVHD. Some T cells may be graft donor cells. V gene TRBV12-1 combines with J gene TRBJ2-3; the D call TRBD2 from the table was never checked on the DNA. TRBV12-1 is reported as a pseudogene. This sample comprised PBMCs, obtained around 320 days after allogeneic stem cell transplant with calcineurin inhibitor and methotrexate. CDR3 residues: CASSFYGGGPYTDTQYF. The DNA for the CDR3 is TGTGCCAGCAGCTTCTATGGCGGGGGGCCCTACACAGATACGCAGTATTTT.